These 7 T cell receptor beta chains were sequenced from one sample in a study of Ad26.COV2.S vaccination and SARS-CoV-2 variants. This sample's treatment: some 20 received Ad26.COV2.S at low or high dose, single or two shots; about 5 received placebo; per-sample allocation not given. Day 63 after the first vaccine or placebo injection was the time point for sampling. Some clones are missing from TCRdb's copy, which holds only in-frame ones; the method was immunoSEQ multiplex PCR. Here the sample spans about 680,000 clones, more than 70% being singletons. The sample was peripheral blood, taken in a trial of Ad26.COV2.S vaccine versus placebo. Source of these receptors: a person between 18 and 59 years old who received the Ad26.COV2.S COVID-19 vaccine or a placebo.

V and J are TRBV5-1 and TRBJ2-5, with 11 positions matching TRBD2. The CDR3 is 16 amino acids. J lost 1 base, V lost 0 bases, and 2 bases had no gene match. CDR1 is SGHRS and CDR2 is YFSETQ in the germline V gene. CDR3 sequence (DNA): TGCGCCAGCAGCTTGGCAACTAGCGGGGGCCAAGAGACCCAGTACTTC. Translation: CASSLATSGGQETQYF. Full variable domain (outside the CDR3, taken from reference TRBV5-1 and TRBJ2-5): KAGVTQTPRYLIKTRGQQVTLSCSPISGHRSVSWYQQTPGQGLQFLFEYFSETQRNKGNFPGRFSGRQFSNSRSEMNVSTLELGDSALYLCASSLATSGGQETQYFGPGTRLLVL.

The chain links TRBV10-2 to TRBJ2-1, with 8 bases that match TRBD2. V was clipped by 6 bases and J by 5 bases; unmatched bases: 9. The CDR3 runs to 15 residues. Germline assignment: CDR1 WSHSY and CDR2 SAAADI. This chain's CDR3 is CASRVSGGLNNEQFF. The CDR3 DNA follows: TGCGCCAGCAGGGTAAGCGGGGGCCTCAACAATGAGCAGTTCTTC.

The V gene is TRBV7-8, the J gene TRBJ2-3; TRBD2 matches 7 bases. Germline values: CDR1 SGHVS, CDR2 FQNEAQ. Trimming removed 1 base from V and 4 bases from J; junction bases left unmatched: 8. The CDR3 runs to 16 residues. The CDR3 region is CASSLGADAGADTQYF. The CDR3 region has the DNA TGTGCCAGCAGCTTAGGTGCGGATGCGGGAGCAGATACGCAGTATTTT. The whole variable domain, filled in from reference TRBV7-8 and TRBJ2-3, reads GAGVSQSPRYKVAKRGQDVALRCDPISGHVSLFWYQQALGQGPEFLTYFQNEAQLDKSGLPSDRFFAERPEGSVSTLKIQRTQQEDSAVYLCASSLGADAGADTQYFGPGTRLTVL.

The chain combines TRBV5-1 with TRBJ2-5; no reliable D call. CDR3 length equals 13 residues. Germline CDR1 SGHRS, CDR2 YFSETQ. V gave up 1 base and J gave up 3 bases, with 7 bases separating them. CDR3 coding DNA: TGCGCCAGCAGCTTGAGCCACGAAGAGACCCAGTACTTC. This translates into CASSLSHEETQYF. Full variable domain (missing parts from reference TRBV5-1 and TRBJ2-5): KAGVTQTPRYLIKTRGQQVTLSCSPISGHRSVSWYQQTPGQGLQFLFEYFSETQRNKGNFPGRFSGRQFSNSRSEMNVSTLELGDSALYLCASSLSHEETQYFGPGTRLLVL.

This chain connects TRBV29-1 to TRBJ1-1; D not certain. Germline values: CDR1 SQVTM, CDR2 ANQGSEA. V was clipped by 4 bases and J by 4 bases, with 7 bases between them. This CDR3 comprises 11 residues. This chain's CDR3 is CSVGRSTEAFF. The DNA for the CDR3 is TGCAGCGTTGGACGAAGCACTGAAGCTTTCTTT.

As DNA, the CDR3 is TGTGCCACCAGCAGACTAGTTAAGGACAATGAGCAGTTCTTC. Protein: CATSRLVKDNEQFF. The chain employs TRBV15 and TRBJ2-1; no firm D call. The CDR3 contains 14 residues. V shed 2 bases and J shed 5 bases, with 10 bases lying between them. In germline, CDR1 is LNHNV, CDR2 YYDKDF (reference sequence).

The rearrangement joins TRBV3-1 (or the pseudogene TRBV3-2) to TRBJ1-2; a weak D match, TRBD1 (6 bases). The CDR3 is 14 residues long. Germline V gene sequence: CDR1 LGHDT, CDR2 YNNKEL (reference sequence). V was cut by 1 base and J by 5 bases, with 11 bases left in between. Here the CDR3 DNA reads TGTGCCAGCAGCCAAGGGGACATGGGTTATGGCTACACCTTC. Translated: CASSQGDMGYGYTF.